The T cell receptor (beta chain) described here comes from a study of CD8 T cells in ankylosing spondylitis. Comments on this clonotype: The antigen is unknown.

Germline CDR1 MGHDK, CDR2 SYGVNS. V lost 8 bases and J lost 0, with 10 bases in between. The CDR3 has 14 amino acids. Overall study findings and caveats: A TCR beta motif made of about eight highly homologous variants seemed typical of ankylosing spondylitis blood. As reported, disease-linked clones showed significant enrichment in matched ankylosing spondylitis synovial fluid.

TCRdb ran MiXCR on the 5' RACE reads and lists one entry per CDR3 protein. The profile shows around 150,000 distinct CDR3 sequences, roughly 11% of them singletons. This sequence originates from a female donor with ankylosing spondylitis or in good health (not recorded which). Material: blood, either unsorted or a sorted T cell fraction (not recorded which). The chain joins TRBV25-1 to TRBJ1-4; D gene unclear. CDR3 region: CASPTIATNEKLFF. In DNA form, the CDR3 reads TGTGCCAGCCCCACCATTGCAACTAATGAAAAACTGTTTTTT.